This entry lists 17 T cell receptor beta chains sequenced from one sample in a study of molecular identifiers for immune sequencing clone quantification (dated by TCRdb to 2016 to 2018). Library preparation was by PCR. For sequencing, an Illumina HiSeq 4000 was employed. TCRdb reran the public reads through fastp at Q25 and MiXCR, keeping productive beta chains. Each entry is one CDR3 protein sequence, shown with its most common DNA and genes. The sample data list some 70,000 distinct CDR3 sequences, and 15% to 20% of these were observed just once. In total, the top ten clones hold roughly 1.5% of the sample. The material sequenced was naive CD8+ T cells from blood, with Jurkat cell RNA spiked in. The intended sense of this specimen's cell subset or site label: FACS-sorted CD8+CD4-CCR7+CD45RA+ naive T cells. The receptors originated from a human donor in good health. Some libraries in this study had Jurkat cell RNA spiked in.

Many counts were recorded for this clonotype. V usage is TRBV6-2 or TRBV6-3 and J usage is TRBJ2-7; 7 nucleotides line up with TRBD2. V lost 5 bases, J lost 4 bases, and 11 bases stayed unmatched. The CDR3 loop spans 15 amino acids. From germline, CDR1 is MNHEY and CDR2 SVGEGT. The DNA for the CDR3 is TGTGCCAGCAGTCTCGAGACTAGCAGAGTTTACGAGCAGTACTTC. As protein: CASSLETSRVYEQYF.

This clonotype was picked up many times. This chain links TRBV20-1 with TRBJ2-3, with TRBD1 identical over 7 bases. Germline CDR1 and CDR2: DFQATT and SNEGSKA (reference sequence). The CDR3 has 14 residues. The V gene end was trimmed by 6 bases and the J gene end by 0 bases; junction bases not matched to a gene: 6. The CDR3 DNA reads TGCAGTGCCCAAGACAGGGTCAGCACAGATACGCAGTATTTT. Translating gives CSAQDRVSTDTQYF.

This clonotype showed up just a few times. A read error is possible here, since a much larger clone lies one base away. The chain has TRBV5-3 and TRBJ2-7, with 7 bases fitting TRBD2. TRBV5-3 is placed among ORFs of uncertain function. The V gene end was trimmed by 8 bases and the J gene end by 7 bases; junction bases not matched to a gene: 12. This CDR3 region has 13 residues. The CDR3 protein is CASGLGGSGEQYF. DNA of the CDR3: TGTGCCAGCGGCTTGGGCGGGAGCGGTGAGCAGTACTTC.

The chain couples TRBV4-2 to TRBJ2-7; no clear D gene. Between the trimmed V and J ends, which lost 2 bases and 0 bases, there was a span of 5 bases. Per the germline V gene, CDR1 is LGHNA and CDR2 is YNFKEQ. The CDR3 has 13 residues. The CDR3 DNA follows: TGTGCCAGCAGCCAACACTTCTCCTACGAGCAGTACTTC. Residues: CASSQHFSYEQYF.

This clonotype was seen at least ten times. The chain joins TRBV7-9 to TRBJ2-7, with D maybe TRBD2 (6 bases). The ends were cut back, 3 bases at V and 2 bases at J, with 8 bases in the middle. Germline values: CDR1 SEHNR, CDR2 FQNEAQ (reference sequence). The CDR3 contains 13 residues. Here the CDR3 reads CASSFTSPYEQYF. CDR3 DNA: TGTGCCAGCAGCTTTACTAGCCCCTACGAGCAGTACTTC.

This clonotype appeared many times. This rearrangement joins TRBV14 to TRBJ2-2; D is possibly TRBD2 (6 bases). The CDR3 sequence is 16 residues long. Germline-derived CDR1 and CDR2 are SGHDN and FVKESK. Trimming took off 3 bases at V and 4 bases at J, with 15 bases between the two ends. The CDR3 nucleotides are TGTGCCAGCAGCCAGGGTTGGCGGGACGGCACCGGGGAGCTGTTTTTT. It codes for CASSQGWRDGTGELFF.

On this clonotype itself: A much larger clone differs from this one at a single base, so this may be a read error. The CDR3 does not close with the conserved phenylalanine or tryptophan, likely indicating a read error. This rearrangement joins TRBV7-8 to TRBJ1-5, with TRBD1 matching over 8 bases. The germline gives CDR1 SGHVS, CDR2 FQNEAQ. The V and J ends lost 6 bases and 6 bases, in that order; junction bases with no gene match: 13. This CDR3 is 16 amino acids long. CDR3 protein: CASSKQGTGGFQPQHS. The CDR3 coding sequence is TGTGCCAGCAGTAAGCAAGGGACAGGTGGTTTTCAGCCCCAGCATTCT.

The V and J genes are TRBV7-8 and TRBJ2-5; TRBD2 matches at 9 bases. This CDR3 is 16 amino acids long. From germline, CDR1 is SGHVS and CDR2 FQNEAQ. With V trimmed by 8 bases and J by 5 bases, 15 bases remained unmatched. The DNA of the CDR3 is TGTGCCAGCGGGAGCGGGTGGCGGGAGGGCCCGGAGACCCAGTACTTC. It specifies CASGSGWREGPETQYF. Supplemented by reference TRBV7-8 and TRBJ2-5, the full variable domain reads GAGVSQSPRYKVAKRGQDVALRCDPISGHVSLFWYQQALGQGPEFLTYFQNEAQLDKSGLPSDRFFAERPEGSVSTLKIQRTQQEDSAVYLCASGSGWREGPETQYFGPGTRLLVL.

In its sample, this clonotype was seen many times. This chain joins TRBV29-1 and TRBJ2-1, with 13 nucleotides matching TRBD2. CDR3 length equals 14 residues. V trimming: 7 bases; J trimming: 8 bases; junction bases outside the gene matches: 8. The germline CDR1 and CDR2 sequences are SQVTM and ANQGSEA. CDR3 amino acids: CSARLAGGWDEQFF. The CDR3 bases are TGCAGCGCCCGACTAGCGGGAGGATGGGATGAGCAGTTCTTC.

This clonotype was seen ten or more times. One junction end does not reproduce the germline sequence, and a read error may be involved. The chain links TRBV3-1 to TRBJ2-1, with D perhaps assigned TRBD1 or TRBD2 (5 bases each). This CDR3 has 15 residues. In germline, CDR1 is LGHDT, CDR2 YNNKEL (reference sequence). The CDR3 loop is CASRQGESSYNEQFF. CDR3 DNA: TGTGCCAGCAGACAAGGGGAGAGCTCCTACAATGAGCAGTTCTTC.

This clonotype was found many times. The chain joins TRBV6-4 to TRBJ2-3; tentative D call: TRBD1 (6 bases). The V gene lost 1 base and the J gene lost 8 bases, with 16 bases spanning the gap. In germline, CDR1 is MRHNA, CDR2 SNTAGT. The CDR3 consists of 15 residues. The CDR3: CASSDWAQGDGTQYF. The CDR3 bases are TGTGCCAGCAGTGACTGGGCACAGGGCGACGGTACGCAGTATTTT.

This clonotype has a count of ten or more. The V and J genes are TRBV4-2 and TRBJ2-1, with a weak D call TRBD2 (6 bases). The CDR3 has 13 residues. Germline assignment: CDR1 LGHNA and CDR2 YNFKEQ. The V gene lost 5 bases and the J gene lost 8 bases, with 13 bases spanning the gap. The CDR3: CASSSTPGDEQFF. CDR3 in DNA: TGTGCCAGCAGCTCGACGCCGGGAGATGAGCAGTTCTTC.

There are a few counts of this clonotype. The genes are TRBV9 and TRBJ2-1; 7 bases line up with TRBD2. CDR3 length: 14 amino acids. CDR1 is SGDLS, CDR2 YYNGEE, per germline. Unmatched junction bases numbered 8, after V lost 4 bases and J lost 7 bases. The CDR3 DNA follows: TGTGCCAGCAGCCCATCGGGACTATGGAATGAGCAGTTCTTC. Its protein product is CASSPSGLWNEQFF. Supplemented by reference TRBV9 and TRBJ2-1, the full variable domain reads DSGVTQTPKHLITATGQRVTLRCSPRSGDLSVYWYQQSLDQGLQFLIQYYNGEERAKGNILERFSAQQFPDLHSELNLSSLELGDSALYFCASSPSGLWNEQFFGPGTRLTVL.

The sample holds many counts of this clonotype. This CDR3 is CASSYYNEQFF. The CDR3 nucleotides read TGTGCCAGCAGCTACTACAATGAGCAGTTCTTC. This rearrangement joins TRBV11-2 to TRBJ2-1; no definite D call. V lost 4 bases to trimming and J lost 3 bases, with 1 base between them. Looked up from germline, CDR1 is SGHAT and CDR2 is FQNNGV. This CDR3 has 11 amino acids.

This clonotype was observed at least ten times. The V and J genes are TRBV20-1 and TRBJ2-7; 11 bases match TRBD2. This CDR3 comprises 14 residues. Germline CDR1 reads DFQATT; CDR2 reads SNEGSKA (reference sequence). Germline trimming cut 6 bases from V and 3 bases from J; bases unmatched to any gene: 7. This CDR3 reads CSARGLAELYEQYF. As DNA, the CDR3 is TGCAGTGCCAGGGGACTAGCGGAACTCTACGAGCAGTACTTC.

This clonotype was detected many times. This chain connects TRBV3-1 to TRBJ1-2; perhaps TRBD1 as D (5 bases). The CDR3 is made up of 13 amino acids. V lost 5 bases and J lost 1, with 8 bases in between. Germline V gene data show CDR1 as LGHDT and CDR2 as YNNKEL (reference sequence). The CDR3 protein is CASSGHLNYGYTF. CDR3 DNA: TGTGCCAGCAGCGGACATCTTAACTATGGCTACACCTTC.

This clonotype has only a few counts. The chain links TRBV4-1 to TRBJ2-1; 8 bases line up with TRBD2. CDR1 is MGHRA and CDR2 is YSYEKL in the germline V gene. Trimming took 1 base from V and 6 from J; bases not matched to a gene: 5. CDR3 length: 15 residues. CDR3 coding DNA: TGCGCCAGCAGCCAAGCGACGACTAGCGCCAATGAGCAGTTCTTC. Translated, it gives CASSQATTSANEQFF.